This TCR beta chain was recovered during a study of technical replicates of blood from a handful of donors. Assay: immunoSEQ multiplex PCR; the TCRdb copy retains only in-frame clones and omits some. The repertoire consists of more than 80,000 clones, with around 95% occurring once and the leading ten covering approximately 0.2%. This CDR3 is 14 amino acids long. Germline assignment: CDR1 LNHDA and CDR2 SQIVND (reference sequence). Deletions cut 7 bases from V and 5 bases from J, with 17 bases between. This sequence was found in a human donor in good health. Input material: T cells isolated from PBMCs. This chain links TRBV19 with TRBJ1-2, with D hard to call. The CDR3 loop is CASMRGYGEYGYTF. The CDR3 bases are TGTGCCAGTATGAGAGGGTATGGGGAATATGGCTACACCTTC.